The 19 T cell receptor beta chains reported below all come from one sample, sequenced in a study of blood T cell repertoires in COVID-19. Some clones are missing from TCRdb's copy, which holds only in-frame ones; the method was immunoSEQ multiplex PCR. Found here are 85,000 to 110,000 clones, about nine tenths of them singletons; the top ten hold approximately 17%. The sample was peripheral blood. The receptors originated from a woman older than 75 in a cohort sampled during active COVID-19.

The chain recombines TRBV7-6 with TRBJ1-2, with a possible D match to TRBD1 (5 bases). CDR3 length: 15 amino acids. Trimming removed 5 bases at V and 8 bases at J, with 21 bases between. Per the germline V gene, CDR1 is SGHVS and CDR2 is FNYEAQ. CDR3 sequence (DNA): TGTGCCAGCAGCCCGGGGGAAGAATTTACGAAAGGCTACACCTTC. Its translation is CASSPGEEFTKGYTF.

This clone was counted once. This rearrangement joins TRBV7-2 to TRBJ2-7; 11 nucleotides agree with TRBD2. The germline CDR1 and CDR2 sequences are SGHTA and FQGNSA. V lost 2 bases to trimming and J lost 4 bases; unmatched junction nucleotides: 10. This CDR3 is built from 17 residues. The CDR3 is CASSLLSGRASGYEQYF. Written as DNA, the CDR3 is TGTGCCAGCAGCTTACTTAGCGGGAGGGCCTCTGGGTACGAGCAGTACTTC.

This clone showed up just once. The V and J genes are TRBV7-8 and TRBJ1-6, with TRBD1 as a possible D gene (5 bases). Trimming removed 5 bases at V and 9 bases at J, with 20 bases between. The CDR3 sequence is 16 residues long. The germline CDR1 and CDR2 sequences are SGHVS and FQNEAQ. In DNA, the CDR3 is TGTGCCAGCAGCCCCCAAGGTCGTCAGGGCAGTTCACCCCTCCACTTT. The encoded protein is CASSPQGRQGSSPLHF.

This chain connects TRBV19 to TRBJ1-1; 9 bases fit TRBD1. Unmatched junction bases numbered 25, after V lost 6 bases and J lost 5 bases. This CDR3 region has 20 residues. Germline V gene lookup returns CDR1 LNHDA and CDR2 SQIVND (reference sequence). CDR3 region: CASSPPGQGAKSQVWTEAFF. The CDR3 DNA reads TGTGCCAGTAGCCCCCCGGGACAGGGCGCTAAGAGTCAGGTTTGGACTGAAGCTTTCTTT.

V gene TRBV28 combines with J gene TRBJ1-5; perhaps TRBD1 as D (5 bases). The germline V and J ends were trimmed by 3 bases and 4 bases, with 10 bases remaining between them. Germline values: CDR1 MDHEN, CDR2 SYDVKM. The CDR3 consists of 14 residues. The CDR3 sequence: CASSLRQGNQPQHF. As DNA, the CDR3 is TGTGCCAGCAGTTTGAGGCAGGGAAATCAGCCCCAGCATTTT.

The V and J genes are TRBV24-1 and TRBJ2-7; D is perhaps TRBD2 (6 bases). This CDR3 spans 15 amino acids. Germline V gene sequence: CDR1 KGHDR, CDR2 SFDVKD. V was trimmed by 3 bases and J by 5 bases, leaving 16 bases between them. For the CDR3, the DNA is TGTGCCACCAGTGATCCCTCGGGACTCCCCCACGAGCAGTACTTC. Encoded protein: CATSDPSGLPHEQYF.

V is TRBV27 and J is TRBJ2-7; a possible D gene is TRBD1 (5 bases). Germline V lookup: CDR1 MNHEY, CDR2 SMNVEV (reference sequence). V lost 6 bases to trimming and J lost 3 bases, with 18 bases between them. This CDR3 is 15 amino acids long. DNA for the CDR3: TGTGCCAGCAGCCTGACAGTACCCCCTGGCTACGAGCAGTACTTC. It specifies CASSLTVPPGYEQYF.

The V gene is TRBV15, the J gene TRBJ1-2, with 10 bases aligning to TRBD1. The CDR3 runs 14 residues. Germline-derived CDR1 and CDR2 are LNHNV and YYDKDF (reference sequence). J lost 5 bases, V lost 1 base, and 1 base had no gene match. CDR3 nucleotides: TGTGCCACCAGCAGAGGACAGGGGGCATATGGCTACACCTTC. The encoded protein is CATSRGQGAYGYTF.

The chain couples TRBV10-3 to TRBJ1-2; D is perhaps TRBD1 (5 bases). Deletions cut 11 bases from V and 8 bases from J, with 21 bases between. From germline, CDR1 is ENHRY and CDR2 SYGVKD. CDR3 length: 13 amino acids. CDR3 region: CAAFDRIEDGYTF. CDR3 DNA sequence: TGTGCCGCTTTTGACAGAATTGAGGACGGCTACACCTTC.

This chain connects TRBV16 to TRBJ2-7, with 8 bases matching TRBD1. The CDR3 spans 14 residues. Germline CDR1 KGHSY, CDR2 FQNENV. V gave up 3 bases and J gave up 5 bases; unmatched junction bases: 6. CDR3 amino acids: CASSQEQGVHEQYF. The CDR3 DNA is TGTGCCAGCAGCCAGGAACAGGGGGTCCACGAGCAGTACTTC.

In its sample, this clone was seen once. The chain links TRBV7-6 to TRBJ2-5; 15 bases line up with TRBD2. The length of the CDR3 is 16 residues. J gave up 3 bases and V 5 bases, and 4 bases lay outside the gene matches. Germline V gene lookup returns CDR1 SGHVS and CDR2 FNYEAQ. Written as DNA, the CDR3 is TGTGCCAGCAGCGGACGGACTAGCGGGAGGGAAGAGACCCAGTACTTC. This translates into CASSGRTSGREETQYF.

V is TRBV7-3 and J is TRBJ2-1, with 10 bases identical to TRBD2. With V trimmed by 5 bases and J by 10 bases, 11 bases remained unmatched. CDR3 length: 15 residues. From germline, CDR1 is SGHTA and CDR2 FQGTGA. In nucleotides, the CDR3 is TGTGCCAGCAGCCCAGGGGTAGCGGGGGGCGGCGAGCAGTTCTTC. Its translation: CASSPGVAGGGEQFF.

This clone is medium-sized (0.01 to 0.1%). The V and J genes are TRBV25-1 and TRBJ1-2; weak D call: TRBD1 (6 bases). The CDR3 has 15 residues. The V gene lost 6 bases and the J gene lost 2 bases, with 16 bases spanning the gap. Germline lookup yields CDR1 MGHDK and CDR2 SYGVNS. CDR3 nucleotides: TGTGCCAGCAGGGGGTTCGGGGGGCCAAACTATGGCTACACCTTC. Its protein is CASRGFGGPNYGYTF.

The chain uses TRBV3-1 (or the pseudogene TRBV3-2) and TRBJ1-3; perhaps TRBD1 as D (6 bases). CDR1 is LGHDT, CDR2 YNNKEL, per germline (reference sequence). V lost 1 base and J 0 bases, leaving 13 bases between the germline ends. The CDR3 loop spans 17 amino acids. This CDR3 is CASSQAAGAVSGNTIYF. The CDR3, as DNA: TGTGCCAGCAGCCAAGCCGCAGGGGCCGTCTCTGGAAACACCATATATTTT.

The chain links TRBV13 to TRBJ1-5, with 9 bases matching TRBD1. The CDR3 is made up of 14 amino acids. Trimming removed 5 bases from V and 2 bases from J; junction bases left unmatched: 1. Per germline, CDR1 PRHDT and CDR2 FYEKMQ (reference sequence). The CDR3 protein is CASSDRGGNQPQHF. DNA for the CDR3: TGTGCCAGCAGCGACAGGGGGGGCAATCAGCCCCAGCATTTT.

This chain joins TRBV2 and TRBJ1-3; D gene ambiguous. Germline loops: CDR1 SNHLY, CDR2 FYNNEI. V gave up 10 bases and J gave up 1 base, with 11 bases separating them. There are 13 residues in the CDR3. CDR3 sequence: CANTISSGNTIYF. The DNA for the CDR3 is TGTGCCAACACAATATCATCTGGAAACACCATATATTTT.

DNA for the CDR3: TGTGCCAGCGGATTTGAGGGTGGCTATGGCTACACCTTC. Its protein product is CASGFEGGYGYTF. The genes are TRBV12-3 or TRBV12-4 and TRBJ1-2, with unresolved D. This CDR3 contains 13 residues. V lost 8 bases, J lost 4 bases, and 14 bases lay in between.

The chain joins TRBV6-5 to TRBJ2-7; 11 bases line up with TRBD1. The CDR3 has 15 amino acids. With 7 bases clipped from V and 2 bases from J, the junction kept 7 bases outside the gene matches. Germline V CDR1 and CDR2: MNHEY, SVGAGI. CDR3 bases: TGTGCCAGCACGATCCCGGGACAGGGGGCCTACGAGCAGTACTTC. This sequence encodes CASTIPGQGAYEQYF.

There are a few counts of this clone. V is TRBV10-1 and J is TRBJ2-7, with 7 bases identical to TRBD1. Germline V gives CDR1 WNHNN, CDR2 SYGVQD (reference sequence). After removal of 6 bases from V and 7 bases from J, the junction contained 9 bases not matched to a gene. There are 13 residues in the CDR3. The CDR3 DNA reads as TGCGCCAGCAGGGGGACAGCCTCTGGTGAGCAGTACTTC. This encodes CASRGTASGEQYF.